The clone carrying this T cell receptor beta chain has a count of ten or more. Its specificity is unknown. This specimen belongs to a study of T-cell reconstitution after alpha-beta-depleted transplantation in children. Study observations and caveats: Among T cells one year after transplant, newly produced cells accounted for most counts and diversity.

Preparation of the TCRbeta library involved a method that used unique molecular identifiers. TCRdb passed the PCR reads through MiXCR, listing each CDR3 protein once. Of some 450,000 distinct CDR3 sequences detected, 43% appear once; the ten largest clones hold about 30%. CDR3 length equals 11 residues. Germline V gene sequence: CDR1 MGHRA, CDR2 YSYEKL. Trimming cost V 6 bases and J 8 bases, with 10 bases left between them. This TCR was sampled from a girl aged 2 to 10 with aplastic anemia, due to receive a stem cell transplant. This chain joins TRBV4-1 and TRBJ1-1, with D possibly matching TRBD1 (6 bases). The starting material was PBMCs, obtained before TCRalphabeta/CD19-depleted stem cell transplant. CDR3 residues: CASREGQEAFF. In DNA form, the CDR3 reads TGCGCCAGCAGGGAAGGACAGGAAGCTTTCTTT.